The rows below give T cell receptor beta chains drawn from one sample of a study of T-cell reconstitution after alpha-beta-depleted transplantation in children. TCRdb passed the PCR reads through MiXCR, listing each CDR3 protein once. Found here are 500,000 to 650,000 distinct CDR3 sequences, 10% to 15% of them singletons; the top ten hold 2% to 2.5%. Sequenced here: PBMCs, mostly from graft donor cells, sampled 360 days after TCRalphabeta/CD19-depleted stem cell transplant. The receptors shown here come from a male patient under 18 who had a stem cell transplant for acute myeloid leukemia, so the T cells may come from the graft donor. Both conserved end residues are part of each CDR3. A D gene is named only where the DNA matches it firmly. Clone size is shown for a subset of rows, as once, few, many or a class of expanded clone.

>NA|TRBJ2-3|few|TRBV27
CASSPMTRSTDTQYF
TGTGCCAGCAGTCCTATGACTAGGAGCACAGATACGCAGTATTTT
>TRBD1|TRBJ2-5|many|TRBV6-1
CASNPTGGQETQYF
TGTGCCAGCAATCCTACAGGGGGTCAAGAGACCCAGTACTTC
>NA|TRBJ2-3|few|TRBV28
CASTPAGYSTDTQYF
TGTGCCAGCACCCCCGCAGGGTACAGCACAGATACGCAGTATTTT
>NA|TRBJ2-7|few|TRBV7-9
CASSPLVTYEQYF
TGTGCCAGCAGCCCCCTGGTTACGTACGAGCAGTACTTC
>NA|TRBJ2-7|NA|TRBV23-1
CASSRLDSHSYEQYF
TGCGCCAGCAGTCGATTAGACAGTCACTCCTACGAGCAGTACTTC
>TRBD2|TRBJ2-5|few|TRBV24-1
CATSDPGLAGGQETQYF
TGTGCCACCAGTGACCCCGGACTAGCGGGAGGGCAAGAGACCCAGTACTTC
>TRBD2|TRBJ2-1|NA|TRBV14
CASSSQAGSFVDEQFF
TGTGCCAGCAGCTCTCAAGCGGGATCGTTTGTAGATGAGCAGTTCTTC
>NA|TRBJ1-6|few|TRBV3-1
CASSQVGGSFNSPLHF
TGTGCCAGCAGCCAAGTAGGCGGCAGTTTTAATTCACCCCTCCACTTT
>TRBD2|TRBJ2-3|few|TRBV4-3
CASSQDRSIAGGTDTQYF
TGCGCCAGCAGCCAAGATCGCTCCATAGCGGGAGGCACAGATACGCAGTATTTT
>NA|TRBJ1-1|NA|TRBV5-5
CASSLGGATEAFF
TGTGCCAGCAGCTTGGGAGGGGCGACTGAAGCTTTCTTT
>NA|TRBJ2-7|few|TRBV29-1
CSVVQFYEQYF
TGCAGCGTTGTCCAGTTCTACGAGCAGTACTTC
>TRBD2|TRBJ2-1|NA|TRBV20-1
CSATILAGGSRNEQFF
TGCAGTGCTACTATCCTAGCGGGAGGTTCGAGGAATGAGCAGTTCTTC